Shown below are 16 T cell receptor beta chains from a single sample sequenced in a study of Graves' ophthalmopathy and Graves' hyperthyroidism. Researchers took RNA transcripts and amplified TCR beta CDR3 regions from them. An opening RT-PCR round employed HTBI primers and preceded a second-round multiplex PCR. A single record per CDR3 protein comes from TCRdb applying MiXCR to the multiplex PCR reads. The table has hundreds of thousands of distinct CDR3 sequences, about 40% seen once. The sequenced material came from peripheral blood. The source is an adult man with Graves' ophthalmopathy.

This clonotype was picked up many times. This chain connects TRBV9 to TRBJ1-1; D unresolved. Trimming pared 3 bases from V and 6 bases from J, leaving 9 bases between. Germline CDR1 reads SGDLS; CDR2 reads YYNGEE. This CDR3 is built from 12 residues. CDR3 bases: TGTGCCAGCAGCGCCTGGTTGGCTGAAGCTTTCTTT. Encoded protein: CASSAWLAEAFF. Variable domain in full (rest from reference TRBV9 and TRBJ1-1): DSGVTQTPKHLITATGQRVTLRCSPRSGDLSVYWYQQSLDQGLQFLIQYYNGEERAKGNILERFSAQQFPDLHSELNLSSLELGDSALYFCASSAWLAEAFFGQGTRLTVV.

The chain employs TRBV6-5 and TRBJ2-5, with a weak D call TRBD1 (6 bases). Trimming cost V 1 base and J 4 bases, with 16 bases left between them. Looked up from germline, CDR1 is MNHEY and CDR2 is SVGAGI. The CDR3 sequence is 16 residues long. This CDR3 is CASSYLGAPRRETQYF. The DNA of the CDR3 is TGTGCCAGCAGTTACTTGGGGGCTCCCCGAAGAGAGACCCAGTACTTC.

A few counts support this clonotype. V gene TRBV18 combines with J gene TRBJ1-1, with D unclear. The CDR3 consists of 12 residues. Per the germline V gene, CDR1 is KGHSH and CDR2 is LQKENI. V lost 2 bases to trimming and J lost 7 bases, with 8 bases between them. The CDR3 DNA is TGTGCCAGCTCACCAATCGTGAATGAAGCTTTCTTT. This translates into CASSPIVNEAFF.

This clonotype was recorded at least ten times. The genes are TRBV10-3 and TRBJ2-7; either TRBD1 or TRBD2 may fit D (5 bases each). V was pared by 9 bases and J by 6 bases, with 18 bases between. From germline, CDR1 is ENHRY and CDR2 SYGVKD. The CDR3 contains 13 residues. The CDR3 reads CAISGAHPSEQYF. As DNA, the CDR3 is TGTGCCATTTCCGGGGCCCATCCGTCCGAGCAGTACTTC.

The V call is TRBV10-3, the J call TRBJ2-6; D unresolved. This CDR3 contains 16 residues. Trimming took 6 bases from V and 2 from J, leaving 14 bases between them. Germline V gene sequence: CDR1 ENHRY, CDR2 SYGVKD. DNA for the CDR3: TGTGCCATCAGCGTTGAAACTGGGGCTGGGGCCAACGTCCTGACTTTC. This codes for CAISVETGAGANVLTF.

This clonotype was counted ten times or more. The chain joins TRBV7-9 to TRBJ1-3; tentative D call: TRBD1 (5 bases). This CDR3 has 16 amino acids. The V and J ends lost 3 bases and 0 bases respectively, with 12 bases between them. The germline V gene encodes CDR1 SEHNR and CDR2 FQNEAQ (reference sequence). For the CDR3, the DNA is TGTGCCAGCAGCTTTAAAGGGACTGACTCTGGAAACACCATATATTTT. It specifies CASSFKGTDSGNTIYF. The full variable domain, with the rest looked up from reference TRBV7-9 and TRBJ1-3, is DTGVSQNPRHKITKRGQNVTFRCDPISEHNRLYWYRQTLGQGPEFLTYFQNEAQLEKSRLLSDRFSAERPKGSFSTLEIQRTEQGDSAMYLCASSFKGTDSGNTIYFGEGSWLTVV.

This clonotype occurred many times. The V call is TRBV7-2, the J call TRBJ1-3; no definite D call. The V gene lost 6 bases and the J gene lost 0 bases, with 12 bases spanning the gap. CDR1 and CDR2 from the germline V gene are SGHTA and FQGNSA. The CDR3 has 15 amino acids. CDR3 region: CASSSQSVSGNTIYF. CDR3 coding DNA: TGTGCCAGCAGTTCACAAAGTGTCTCTGGAAACACCATATATTTT.

The chain employs TRBV7-2 and TRBJ1-2, with D tentatively TRBD1 (6 bases). The ends were cut back, 4 bases at V and 4 bases at J, with 19 bases in the middle. The CDR3 is 16 residues long. Germline V gene sequence: CDR1 SGHTA, CDR2 FQGNSA. The CDR3 region has the DNA TGTGCCAGCAGCTCAGAATCGGGGGCGCTTACCTATGGCTACACCTTC. It codes for CASSSESGALTYGYTF.

This CDR3 reads CSVGSGQYGYTF. In DNA form, the CDR3 reads TGCAGCGTTGGATCGGGACAGTATGGCTACACCTTC. This chain uses TRBV29-1 with TRBJ1-2, with 7 positions matching TRBD1. This CDR3 spans 12 amino acids. V was clipped by 4 bases and J by 5 bases; unmatched bases: 4. Germline V gene data show CDR1 as SQVTM and CDR2 as ANQGSEA.

This clonotype was recorded only once. The rearrangement joins TRBV5-8 to TRBJ1-1; 8 bases agree with TRBD1. This CDR3 has 15 amino acids. The V and J ends lost 2 bases and 8 bases, in that order; junction bases with no gene match: 11. Per the germline V gene, CDR1 is SGHTS and CDR2 is YDEGEE. The CDR3 here is CASSFWVDRVGEAFF. The CDR3 DNA reads as TGTGCCAGCAGCTTTTGGGTGGACAGGGTCGGCGAAGCTTTCTTT.

This clonotype came up many times. The chain carries TRBV9 and TRBJ1-2, with D possibly TRBD1 on 6 matching bases. Germline V lookup: CDR1 SGDLS, CDR2 YYNGEE. The V end was cut by 4 bases, the J end by 2 bases, with 15 bases between. The CDR3 runs to 15 residues. The CDR3 DNA is TGTGCCAGCAGCCACTCCCAGGGGCTCAACTATGGCTACACCTTC. This encodes CASSHSQGLNYGYTF.

This sequence joins TRBV5-4 and TRBJ2-7; 11 positions match TRBD2. After removal of 0 bases from V and 3 bases from J, the junction contained 2 bases not matched to a gene. This CDR3 spans 15 amino acids. The germline V gene has CDR1 SGHNT and CDR2 YYREEE (reference sequence). CDR3 sequence: CASSLGLAGLYEQYF. Here the CDR3 DNA reads TGTGCCAGCAGCTTGGGACTAGCGGGACTCTACGAGCAGTACTTC.

The V and J genes are TRBV29-1 and TRBJ1-5; a possible D gene is TRBD1 (5 bases). The V and J ends lost 6 bases and 3 bases respectively, with 9 bases between them. The V gene's germline CDR1 is SQVTM and CDR2 ANQGSEA. This CDR3 has 12 residues. The CDR3 coding sequence is TGCAGCGTAGGGGCGGACAATCAGCCCCAGCATTTT. It encodes CSVGADNQPQHF. Looking up the rest from reference TRBV29-1 and TRBJ1-5 gives the full variable domain: SAVISQKPSRDICQRGTSLTIQCQVDSQVTMMFWYRQQPGQSLTLIATANQGSEATYESGFVIDKFPISRPNLTFSTLTVSNMSPEDSSIYLCSVGADNQPQHFGDGTRLSIL.

Points on this clonotype: This likely comes from a read error, as the CDR3 has no conserved phenylalanine or tryptophan at its end. V usage is TRBV6-1 and J usage is TRBJ2-5, with D unclear. V gave up 8 bases and J gave up 2 bases, with 6 bases separating them. Germline V gene lookup returns CDR1 MNHNS and CDR2 SASEGT. The CDR3 has 11 amino acids. The CDR3 DNA follows: TGTGCCAGCGGCATACAAGAGACCCAGTACGTC. Its protein product is CASGIQETQYV.

The V gene is TRBV7-9, the J gene TRBJ2-3; D is perhaps TRBD2 (6 bases). Germline loops: CDR1 SEHNR, CDR2 FQNEAQ (reference sequence). The CDR3 totals 14 residues. V dropped 3 bases and J dropped 5 bases, with 12 bases sitting between them. The CDR3 coding sequence is TGTGCCAGCAGCTTGAATGGGGGAGGAGATACGCAGTATTTT. It translates to CASSLNGGGDTQYF.

In its sample, this clonotype was seen many times. The CDR3 here is CATGTGEGNTIYF. The CDR3 bases are TGTGCCACCGGGACAGGGGAAGGAAACACCATATATTTT. The chain is built from TRBV10-3 and TRBJ1-3; TRBD1 agrees at 10 bases. Germline V gene sequence: CDR1 ENHRY, CDR2 SYGVKD. The trim removed 10 bases at V and 4 bases at J, leaving 4 bases unmatched. This CDR3 has 13 residues.